Listed below are T cell receptor beta chains from one sample, sequenced in a study of T cells of healthy individuals. TCRdb fed the 5' RACE reads into MiXCR, producing one record per CDR3 protein. This sample yields tens of thousands of distinct CDR3 sequences, of which approximately 15% are seen a single time; about 16% belongs to the top ten. These receptors were obtained from a human donor in good health. CDR3s include the opening cysteine and the closing phenylalanine or tryptophan. Clone size is stated in some rows and not others, as once, few, many or a class when expanded.

cdr3_length clone_size v_call cdr3_aa
13 few TRBV6-5 CASFRAKAQTQYF
15 - TRBV29-1 CSVRGGGRLAGELFF
15 many TRBV6-2/TRBV6-3 CASTSQGFSHQPQHF
13 - TRBV6-6 CATSETTYNEQFF
11 many TRBV20-1 CSATFGGELFF
15 many TRBV6-6 CASSSWTALNYEQYF
13 few TRBV11-2 CASSLVEVLEQFF
13 medium-sized TRBV29-1 CSVSSRNTDTQYF
14 many TRBV5-1 CASSFEWEVPGYTF
12 many TRBV20-1 CSAQDGSYEQYF
12 - TRBV20-1 CSARQSLGSQHF
16 many TRBV27 CASRRGLAASYNEQFF
12 - TRBV6-5 CASSYLGDTQYF
15 many TRBV19 CASSIAGTGNQPQHF
13 - TRBV25-1 CASSVGGTEKLFF
14 few TRBV10-3 CAISSRGVGETQYF
14 - TRBV7-9 CASSLESGDTEAFF
13 many TRBV29-1 CSVHGRMNTEAFF